These 26 T cell receptor beta chains were sequenced from one sample in a study of CD8 T cells in ankylosing spondylitis (dated by TCRdb to about 2017). Library preparation employed 5' RACE. TCRdb lists the instrument as Illumina HiSeq 2500. Starting from the raw public reads, TCRdb applied fastp trimming at Q25, assembled clones with MiXCR and retained in-frame beta chains. CDR3 protein duplicates are merged, each entry listing the most common genes and DNA. Present in this sample are about 360,000 distinct CDR3 sequences, roughly 20% of which were seen just once. About an eighth of the sample is taken by the ten largest. Sequenced: blood, either unsorted or a sorted T cell fraction (not recorded which). The source of these receptors is a male donor with ankylosing spondylitis or in good health (not recorded which).

This clonotype has a handful of counts. The V call is TRBV6-5, the J call TRBJ1-2, with a tentative D call TRBD1 (6 bases). Germline CDR1 and CDR2: MNHEY and SVGAGI. The germline V and J ends were trimmed by 2 bases and 0 bases, with 10 bases remaining between them. The CDR3 covers 15 residues. CDR3 in amino acids: CASSYVQGTNYGYTF. DNA of the CDR3: TGTGCCAGCAGTTACGTACAGGGCACTAACTATGGCTACACCTTC.

This clonotype was counted a few times. V and J are TRBV12-3 or TRBV12-4 and TRBJ2-1; D possibly uses TRBD1 or TRBD2 (5 bases each). Trimming left V 7 bases short and J 8 bases short, with 24 bases between. The CDR3 totals 16 residues. CDR3 in DNA: TGTGCCAGCACCCCGGCGATGGGCCTCGGGGCCTATGAGCAGTTCTTC. It codes for CASTPAMGLGAYEQFF.

This clonotype came up a few times. V gene TRBV24-1 combines with J gene TRBJ2-2, with D perhaps TRBD1 (6 bases). Trimming cost V 8 bases and J 8 bases, with 14 bases left between them. Looked up from germline, CDR1 is KGHDR and CDR2 is SFDVKD. This CDR3 contains 13 residues. The DNA for the CDR3 is TGTGCCACCACTGCCAGGGGAACGGGGGAGCTGTTTTTT. It is translated as CATTARGTGELFF.

The sample holds a few counts of this clonotype. V gene TRBV3-1 combines with J gene TRBJ1-1; no definite D call. The ends were cut back, 2 bases at V and 7 bases at J, with 17 bases in the middle. Germline CDR1 and CDR2: LGHDT and YNNKEL (reference sequence). This CDR3 region has 15 residues. The CDR3 sequence: CASSQPRLGLGEAFF. CDR3 in DNA: TGTGCCAGCAGCCAACCACGGCTGGGGTTGGGTGAAGCTTTCTTT.

This clonotype was recorded a few times. The chain links TRBV6-1 to TRBJ2-7, with TRBD1 identical over 11 bases. J was trimmed by 5 bases and V by 2 bases; bases with no gene match: 8. Germline CDR1 reads MNHNS; CDR2 reads SASEGT. CDR3 size: 16 residues. DNA of the CDR3: TGTGCCAGCAGTGAAACCCTGGGGGACAGGGGGAACGAGCAGTACTTC. Residues: CASSETLGDRGNEQYF.

This clonotype has more than one count but fewer than ten. The rearrangement uses TRBV7-2 and TRBJ2-1; 7 nucleotides align to TRBD2. Trimming took 3 bases from V and 10 from J; bases not matched to a gene: 3. This CDR3 contains 12 residues. Germline V lookup: CDR1 SGHTA, CDR2 FQGNSA. DNA of the CDR3: TGTGCCAGCAGCTTGGGGGGGTGGGAGCAGTTCTTC. As protein: CASSLGGWEQFF.

The chain links TRBV21-1 to TRBJ2-7; TRBD1, the table's D call, was not compared with the DNA. TRBV21-1 is classified as a pseudogene. The CDR3 has 18 residues. The CDR3: CASSKFCVPTGGIYEQYF. The CDR3 region has the DNA TGTGCCAGCAGCAAATTCTGTGTCCCCACAGGGGGCATCTACGAGCAGTACTTC.

This clonotype has only a few counts. J is TRBJ2-1 and V is TRBV20-1; 10 nucleotides line up with TRBD1. V shed 1 base and J 4 bases; nucleotides not matched to a gene: 4. This CDR3 has 15 residues. Germline values: CDR1 DFQATT, CDR2 SNEGSKA (reference sequence). The CDR3 coding sequence is TGCAGTGCTAGAGGGACAGGGGGGCGATACAATGAGCAGTTCTTC. Translation: CSARGTGGRYNEQFF.

The V call is TRBV7-9, the J call TRBJ1-1; D is ambiguous. CDR3 length: 11 residues. In germline, CDR1 is SEHNR, CDR2 FQNEAQ (reference sequence). Trimming cost V 3 bases and J 7 bases, with 6 bases left between them. The CDR3 nucleotides are TGTGCCAGCAGCTTGACACTTGAAGCTTTCTTT. Protein: CASSLTLEAFF.

V gene TRBV5-1 combines with J gene TRBJ2-7, with D perhaps being TRBD1 or TRBD2 (5 bases each). Germline assignment: CDR1 SGHRS and CDR2 YFSETQ. This CDR3 region has 13 residues. Trimming stripped 3 bases from V and 5 bases from J, with 12 bases between. The CDR3 is CASSSGPTNEQYF. The CDR3 nucleotides are TGCGCCAGCAGCTCGGGACCGACCAACGAGCAGTACTTC.

This chain joins TRBV11-1 and TRBJ2-7; 8 bases are shared with TRBD1. V trimming: 5 bases; J trimming: 3 bases; junction bases outside the gene matches: 9. CDR3 length: 15 amino acids. From germline, CDR1 is SGHAT and CDR2 FQDESV (reference sequence). The CDR3 coding sequence is TGTGCCAGCAGCGGCGATTCCGGACAGGGCTACGAGCAGTACTTC. This codes for CASSGDSGQGYEQYF.

In its sample, this clonotype was seen a few times. V and J are TRBV4-1 and TRBJ2-7, with no clear D. Germline V CDR1 and CDR2: MGHRA, YSYEKL. The V gene lost 3 bases and the J gene lost 7 bases, with 19 bases spanning the gap. The CDR3 runs to 15 residues. The CDR3 reads CASSQSGILGGEQYF. CDR3 sequence (DNA): TGCGCCAGCAGCCAGAGTGGTATTCTTGGTGGAGAGCAGTACTTC.

The chain uses TRBV15 and TRBJ2-5; 10 bases align to TRBD2. Trimming took 3 bases from V and 5 from J; bases not matched to a gene: 6. The germline V gene has CDR1 LNHNV and CDR2 YYDKDF (reference sequence). The CDR3 spans 15 residues. The CDR3: CATSSSGGLSETQYF. The CDR3 bases are TGTGCCACCAGCAGTAGCGGGGGGTTGAGCGAGACCCAGTACTTC.

This clonotype was detected only a few times. The rearrangement links TRBV7-9 to TRBJ2-7; D remains unclear. The CDR3 spans 13 residues. V shed 1 base and J shed 1 base, with 5 bases lying between them. Per the germline V gene, CDR1 is SEHNR and CDR2 is FQNEAQ (reference sequence). Here the CDR3 DNA reads TGTGCCAGCAGCTTAGACACATCCTACGAGCAGTACTTC. This encodes CASSLDTSYEQYF.

This clonotype was recorded a few times. The CDR3 coding sequence is TGCACCAGCAGCCAAGGCTACGCCTTACGCTCCTACGAGCAGTACTTC. Encoded protein: CTSSQGYALRSYEQYF. The genes are TRBV1 and TRBJ2-7. TRBV1 is noted as a pseudogene. CDR3 length: 16 amino acids.

The V gene is TRBV4-1, the J gene TRBJ2-5; D is undetermined. The CDR3 sequence is 12 residues long. Germline V gene sequence: CDR1 MGHRA, CDR2 YSYEKL. The V gene lost 5 bases and the J gene lost 7 bases, with 11 bases spanning the gap. The DNA of the CDR3 is TGCGCCAGCAGCTACCGGACCGGGACCCAGTACTTC. Translation: CASSYRTGTQYF.

This clonotype was observed a few times. The rearrangement uses TRBV4-1 and TRBJ2-5, with 11 bases lining up with TRBD1. The V segment lost 2 bases and the J segment 4 bases; nucleotides outside the gene matches: 12. This CDR3 spans 18 amino acids. Germline V gene data show CDR1 as MGHRA and CDR2 as YSYEKL. This CDR3 is CASSQFLGQGAEGETQYF. CDR3 DNA: TGCGCCAGCAGCCAATTCCTCGGACAGGGGGCAGAGGGAGAGACCCAGTACTTC.

The chain couples TRBV29-1 to TRBJ2-1; a possible D gene is TRBD2 (6 bases). Germline V gives CDR1 SQVTM, CDR2 ANQGSEA. Trimming left V 1 base short and J 0 bases short, with 13 bases between. The CDR3 runs to 16 residues. The CDR3 DNA reads as TGCAGCGTTGAAGCCCGGGGGAGAAGCTCCTACAATGAGCAGTTCTTC. Translating it yields CSVEARGRSSYNEQFF.

The rearrangement uses TRBV27 and TRBJ1-2, with D perhaps matching TRBD1 (5 bases). Germline lookup yields CDR1 MNHEY and CDR2 SMNVEV (reference sequence). With 6 bases removed from V and 8 bases from J, the gap between germline ends came to 19 bases. The CDR3 is 14 amino acids. CDR3 loop: CASSPGGGFEGYTF. The CDR3 DNA sequence: TGTGCCAGCAGCCCCGGGGGGGGATTCGAGGGCTACACCTTC.

The gene calls are TRBV12-3 or TRBV12-4 and TRBJ2-1; either TRBD1 or TRBD2 may supply D (5 bases each). With 5 bases removed from V and 5 bases from J, the gap between germline ends came to 19 bases. This CDR3 region has 16 residues. In nucleotides, the CDR3 is TGTGCCAGCAGTCGATCGGGACCACCTAGTGACAATGAGCAGTTCTTC. It codes for CASSRSGPPSDNEQFF.

This clonotype has a handful of counts. This chain joins TRBV7-9 and TRBJ2-1; a possible D gene is TRBD1 (5 bases). V was shortened by 5 bases and J by 5 bases, with 22 bases between the two germline ends. This CDR3 has 17 amino acids. Germline loops: CDR1 SEHNR, CDR2 FQNEAQ (reference sequence). In DNA form, the CDR3 reads TGTGCCAGCAGCGTGAGCCTTATTACCCACAGGAACAATGAGCAGTTCTTC. Translated: CASSVSLITHRNNEQFF.

The J gene is TRBJ2-7, the V gene TRBV29-1, with D tentatively TRBD1 or TRBD2 (5 bases each). The CDR3 contains 13 residues. V lost 8 bases and J 2 bases, leaving 16 bases between the germline ends. The germline V gene encodes CDR1 SQVTM and CDR2 ANQGSEA. The CDR3 DNA reads as TGCAGCTACCGGGACGGCCTCACCTACGAGCAGTACTTC. Its protein is CSYRDGLTYEQYF.

The rearrangement joins TRBV20-1 to TRBJ2-7; TRBD1 is a possible D gene (6 bases). Germline CDR1 DFQATT, CDR2 SNEGSKA (reference sequence). The germline V and J ends were trimmed by 5 bases and 3 bases, with 14 bases remaining between them. The CDR3 has 13 residues. The CDR3 region is CSAFRDNHYEQYF. For the CDR3, the DNA is TGCAGTGCTTTCCGGGACAACCACTACGAGCAGTACTTC.

The sample holds a few counts of this clonotype. The CDR3 spells CASSDRDPEQYF. The CDR3 bases are TGTGCCAGCAGCGACAGGGACCCCGAGCAGTACTTC. V usage is TRBV2 and J usage is TRBJ2-7; 7 nucleotides line up with TRBD1. The CDR3 consists of 12 residues. CDR1 is SNHLY and CDR2 is FYNNEI in the germline V gene. V lost 6 bases to trimming and J lost 6 bases; unmatched junction nucleotides: 5.

The chain is built from TRBV28 and TRBJ2-6, with D hard to call. The CDR3 runs to 16 residues. V was trimmed by 3 bases and J by 0 bases, leaving 9 bases between them. CDR1 and CDR2 (germline): MDHEN, SYDVKM. CDR3 sequence (DNA): TGTGCCAGCAGTTTGGAAGAGATCTCTGGGGCCAACGTCCTGACTTTC. Its protein is CASSLEEISGANVLTF.

This clonotype has only a few counts. The CDR3 nucleotides read TGTGCCAGCAGCCAGGGTTGGCGGGACAGCCCTTACGAGCAGTACTTC. This translates into CASSQGWRDSPYEQYF. The chain recombines TRBV7-8 with TRBJ2-7; tentatively, D is TRBD1 (7 bases). This CDR3 contains 16 residues. The germline V gene has CDR1 SGHVS and CDR2 FQNEAQ. The germline V and J ends were trimmed by 5 bases and 4 bases, with 21 bases remaining between them.